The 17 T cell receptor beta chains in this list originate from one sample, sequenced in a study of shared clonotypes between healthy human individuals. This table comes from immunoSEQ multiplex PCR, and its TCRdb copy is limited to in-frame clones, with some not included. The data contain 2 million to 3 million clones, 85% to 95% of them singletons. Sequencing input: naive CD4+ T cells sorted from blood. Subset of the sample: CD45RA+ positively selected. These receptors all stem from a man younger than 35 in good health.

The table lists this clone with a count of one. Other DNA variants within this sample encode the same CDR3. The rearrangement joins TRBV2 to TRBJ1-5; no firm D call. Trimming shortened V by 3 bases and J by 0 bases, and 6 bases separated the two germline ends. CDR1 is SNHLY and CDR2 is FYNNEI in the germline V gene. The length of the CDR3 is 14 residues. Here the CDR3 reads CASSDSYSNQPQHF. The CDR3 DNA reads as TGTGCCAGCAGTGACAGTTATAGCAATCAGCCCCAGCATTTT.

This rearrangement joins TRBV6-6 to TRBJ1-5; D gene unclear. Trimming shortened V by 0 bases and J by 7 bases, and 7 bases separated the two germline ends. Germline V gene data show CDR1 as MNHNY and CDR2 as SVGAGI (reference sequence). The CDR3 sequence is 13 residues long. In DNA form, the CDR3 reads TGTGCCAGCAGTTACTCAGCACAGCAGCCCCAGCATTTT. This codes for CASSYSAQQPQHF.

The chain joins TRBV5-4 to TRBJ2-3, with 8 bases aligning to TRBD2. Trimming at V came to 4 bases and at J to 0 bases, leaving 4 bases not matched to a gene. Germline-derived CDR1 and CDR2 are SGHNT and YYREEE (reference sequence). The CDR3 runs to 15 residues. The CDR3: CASSRGGPSTDTQYF. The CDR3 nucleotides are TGTGCCAGCAGCCGGGGGGGCCCGAGCACAGATACGCAGTATTTT.

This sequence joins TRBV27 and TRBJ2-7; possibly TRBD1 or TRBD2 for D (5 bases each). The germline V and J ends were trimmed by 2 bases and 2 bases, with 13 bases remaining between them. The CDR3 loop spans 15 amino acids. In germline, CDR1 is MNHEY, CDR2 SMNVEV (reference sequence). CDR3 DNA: TGTGCCAGCAGTTTAAAACCCGGGGCTCCCTACGAGCAGTACTTC. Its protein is CASSLKPGAPYEQYF.

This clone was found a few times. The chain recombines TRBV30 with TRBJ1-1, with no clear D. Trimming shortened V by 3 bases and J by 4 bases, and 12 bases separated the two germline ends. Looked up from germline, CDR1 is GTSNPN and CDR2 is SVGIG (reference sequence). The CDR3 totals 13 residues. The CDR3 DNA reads TGTGCCTGGAGGTCCAACCCGGGCACTGAAGCTTTCTTT. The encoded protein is CAWRSNPGTEAFF.

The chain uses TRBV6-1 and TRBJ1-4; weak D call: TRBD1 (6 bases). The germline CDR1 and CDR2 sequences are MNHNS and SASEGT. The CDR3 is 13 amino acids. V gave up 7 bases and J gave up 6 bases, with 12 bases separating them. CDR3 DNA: TGTGCCAGCAACCAGGGGATTGATGAAAAACTGTTTTTT. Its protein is CASNQGIDEKLFF.

CDR3 coding DNA: TGTGCCGCCACGGCAGGACCTAGCAATCAGCCCCAGCATTTT. Translating it yields CAATAGPSNQPQHF. The rearrangement links TRBV6-4 to TRBJ1-5, with unresolved D. Trimming stripped 11 bases from V and 0 bases from J, with 14 bases between. This CDR3 is built from 14 residues. From germline, CDR1 is MRHNA and CDR2 SNTAGT.

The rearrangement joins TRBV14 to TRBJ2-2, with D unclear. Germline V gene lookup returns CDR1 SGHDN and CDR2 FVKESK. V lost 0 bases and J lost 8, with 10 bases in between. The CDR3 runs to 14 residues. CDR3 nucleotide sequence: TGTGCCAGCAGCCAAGACCTAGTCCCAGGGGAGCTGTTTTTT. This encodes CASSQDLVPGELFF.

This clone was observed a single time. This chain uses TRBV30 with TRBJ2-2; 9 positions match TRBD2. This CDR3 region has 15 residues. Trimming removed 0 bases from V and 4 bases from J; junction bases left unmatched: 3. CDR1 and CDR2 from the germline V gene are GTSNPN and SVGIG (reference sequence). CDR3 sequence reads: CAWSVLAGTTGELFF. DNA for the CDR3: TGTGCCTGGAGTGTCCTAGCGGGGACCACCGGGGAGCTGTTTTTT. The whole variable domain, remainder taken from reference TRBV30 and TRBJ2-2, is SQTIHQWPATLVQPVGSPLSLECTVEGTSNPNLYWYRQAAGRGLQLLFYSVGIGQISSEVPQNLSASRPQDRQFILSSKKLLLSDSGFYLCAWSVLAGTTGELFFGEGSRLTVL.

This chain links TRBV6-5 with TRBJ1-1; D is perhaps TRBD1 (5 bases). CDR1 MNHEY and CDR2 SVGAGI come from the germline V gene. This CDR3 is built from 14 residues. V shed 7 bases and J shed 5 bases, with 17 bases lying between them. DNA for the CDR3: TGTGCCAGCACTTTCCGAGGGGTGGTGACTGAAGCTTTCTTT. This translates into CASTFRGVVTEAFF.

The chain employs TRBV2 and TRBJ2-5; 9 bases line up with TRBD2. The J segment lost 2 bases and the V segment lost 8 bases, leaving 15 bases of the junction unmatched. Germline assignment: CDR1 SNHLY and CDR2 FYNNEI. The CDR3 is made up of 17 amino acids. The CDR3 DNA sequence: TGTGCCAGCCTCCGGCCGGGAGCGGGAGGTGTACAAGAGACCCAGTACTTC. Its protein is CASLRPGAGGVQETQYF.

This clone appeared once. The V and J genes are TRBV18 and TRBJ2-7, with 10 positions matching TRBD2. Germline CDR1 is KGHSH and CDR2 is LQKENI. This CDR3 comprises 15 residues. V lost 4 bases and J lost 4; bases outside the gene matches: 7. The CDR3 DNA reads TGTGCCAGCTCACTCCTAGCGGGAGAAGTGTACGAGCAGTACTTC. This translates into CASSLLAGEVYEQYF.

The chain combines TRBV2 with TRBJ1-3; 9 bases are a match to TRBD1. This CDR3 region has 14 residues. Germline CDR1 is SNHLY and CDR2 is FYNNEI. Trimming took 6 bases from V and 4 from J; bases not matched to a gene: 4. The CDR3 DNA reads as TGTGCCAGCAGCTACGGACAGGGGGGAAACACCATATATTTT. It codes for CASSYGQGGNTIYF.

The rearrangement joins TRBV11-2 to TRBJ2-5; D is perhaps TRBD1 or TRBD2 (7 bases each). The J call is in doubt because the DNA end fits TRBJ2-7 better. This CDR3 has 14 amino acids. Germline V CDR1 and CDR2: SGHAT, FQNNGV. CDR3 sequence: CASSLFRGGGEQYF. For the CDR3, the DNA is TGTGCCAGCAGCTTATTCAGGGGGGGAGGCGAGCAGTACTTC.

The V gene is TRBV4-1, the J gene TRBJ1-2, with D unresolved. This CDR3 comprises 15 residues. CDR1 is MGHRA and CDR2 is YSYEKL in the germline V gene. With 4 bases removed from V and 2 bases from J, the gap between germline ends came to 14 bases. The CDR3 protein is CASSPREACNYGYTF. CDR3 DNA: TGCGCCAGCAGCCCCCGGGAGGCATGCAACTATGGCTACACCTTC.

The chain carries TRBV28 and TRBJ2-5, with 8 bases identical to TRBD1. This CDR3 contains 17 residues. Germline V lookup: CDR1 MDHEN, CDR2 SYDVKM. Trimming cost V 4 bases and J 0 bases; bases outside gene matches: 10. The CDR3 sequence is CASSSHPGTGNQETQYF. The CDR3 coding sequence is TGTGCCAGCAGTTCCCACCCCGGGACAGGTAACCAAGAGACCCAGTACTTC.

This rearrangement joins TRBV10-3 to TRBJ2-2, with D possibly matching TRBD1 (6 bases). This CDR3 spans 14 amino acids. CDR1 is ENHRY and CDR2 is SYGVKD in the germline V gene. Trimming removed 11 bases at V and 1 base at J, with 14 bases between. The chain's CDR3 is CAAEQGLNTGELFF. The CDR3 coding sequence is TGTGCCGCCGAACAGGGCTTGAACACCGGGGAGCTGTTTTTT.